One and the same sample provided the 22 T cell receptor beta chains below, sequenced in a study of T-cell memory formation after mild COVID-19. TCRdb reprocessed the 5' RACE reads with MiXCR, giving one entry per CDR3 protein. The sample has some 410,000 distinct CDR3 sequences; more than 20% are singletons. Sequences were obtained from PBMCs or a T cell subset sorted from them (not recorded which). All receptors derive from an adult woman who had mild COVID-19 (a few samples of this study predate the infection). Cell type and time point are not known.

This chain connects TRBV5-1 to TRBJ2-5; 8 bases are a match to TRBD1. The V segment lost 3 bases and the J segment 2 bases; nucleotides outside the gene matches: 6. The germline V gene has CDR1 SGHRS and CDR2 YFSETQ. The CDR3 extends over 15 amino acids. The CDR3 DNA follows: TGCGCCAGCAGCTCGGGGGACAGGAGACAAGAGACCCAGTACTTC. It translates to CASSSGDRRQETQYF.

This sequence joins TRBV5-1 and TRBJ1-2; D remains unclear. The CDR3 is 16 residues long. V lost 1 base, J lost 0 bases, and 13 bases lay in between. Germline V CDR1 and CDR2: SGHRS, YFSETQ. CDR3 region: CASSLTSRQANYGYTF. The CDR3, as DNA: TGCGCCAGCAGCTTGACGTCCCGCCAAGCTAACTATGGCTACACCTTC.

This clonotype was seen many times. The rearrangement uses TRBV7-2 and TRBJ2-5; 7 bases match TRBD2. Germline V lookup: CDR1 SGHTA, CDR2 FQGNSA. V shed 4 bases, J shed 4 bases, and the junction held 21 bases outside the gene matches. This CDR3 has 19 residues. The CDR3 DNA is TGTGCCAGCAGCTCACCGGGGGGTACAGTGCAGGGAGGAACAGAGACCCAGTACTTC. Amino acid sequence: CASSSPGGTVQGGTETQYF.

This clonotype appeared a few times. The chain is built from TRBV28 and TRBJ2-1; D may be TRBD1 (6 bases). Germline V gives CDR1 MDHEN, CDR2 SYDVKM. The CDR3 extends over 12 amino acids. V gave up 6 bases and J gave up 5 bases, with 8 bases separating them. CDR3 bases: TGTGCCAGCAGACAGGGAAACAATGAGCAGTTCTTC. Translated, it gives CASRQGNNEQFF.

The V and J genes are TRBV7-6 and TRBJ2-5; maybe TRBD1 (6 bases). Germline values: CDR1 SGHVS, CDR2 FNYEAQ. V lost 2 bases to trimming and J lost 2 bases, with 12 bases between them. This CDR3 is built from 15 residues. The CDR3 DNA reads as TGTGCCAGCAGCTTAACCTCGGGACAACAAGAGACCCAGTACTTC. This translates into CASSLTSGQQETQYF.

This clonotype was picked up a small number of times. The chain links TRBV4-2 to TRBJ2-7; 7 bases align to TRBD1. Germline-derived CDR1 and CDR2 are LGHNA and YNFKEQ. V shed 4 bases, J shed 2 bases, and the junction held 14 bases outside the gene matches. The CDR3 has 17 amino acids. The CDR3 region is CASSRPGDAGTAYEQYF. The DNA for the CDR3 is TGTGCCAGCAGCCGACCGGGCGATGCCGGGACAGCCTACGAGCAGTACTTC.

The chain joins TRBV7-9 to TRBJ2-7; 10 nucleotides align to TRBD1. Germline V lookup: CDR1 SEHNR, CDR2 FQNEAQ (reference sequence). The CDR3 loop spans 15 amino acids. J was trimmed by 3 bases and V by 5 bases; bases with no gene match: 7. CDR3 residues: CASSPAGTGDYEQYF. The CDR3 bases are TGTGCCAGCAGCCCCGCCGGGACAGGGGACTACGAGCAGTACTTC.

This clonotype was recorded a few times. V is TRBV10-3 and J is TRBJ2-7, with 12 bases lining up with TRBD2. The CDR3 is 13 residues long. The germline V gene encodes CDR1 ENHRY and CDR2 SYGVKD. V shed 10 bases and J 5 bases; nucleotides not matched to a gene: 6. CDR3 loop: CATRTSGIDEQYF. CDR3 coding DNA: TGTGCCACCAGGACTAGCGGGATCGACGAGCAGTACTTC.

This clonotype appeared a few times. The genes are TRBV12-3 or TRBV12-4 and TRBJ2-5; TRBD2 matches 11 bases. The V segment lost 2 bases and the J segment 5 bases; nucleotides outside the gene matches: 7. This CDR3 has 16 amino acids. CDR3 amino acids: CASSLMSSGRSETQYF. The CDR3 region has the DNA TGTGCCAGCAGTTTAATGTCTAGCGGGAGGTCGGAGACCCAGTACTTC.

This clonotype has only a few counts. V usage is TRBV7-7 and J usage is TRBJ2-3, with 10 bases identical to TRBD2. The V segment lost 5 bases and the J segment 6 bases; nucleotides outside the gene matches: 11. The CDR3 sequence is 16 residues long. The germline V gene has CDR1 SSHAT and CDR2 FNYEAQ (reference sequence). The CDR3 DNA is TGTGCCAGCAGCCCCAACCCTAGCGGGGGTGGCGATACGCAGTATTTT. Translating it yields CASSPNPSGGGDTQYF.

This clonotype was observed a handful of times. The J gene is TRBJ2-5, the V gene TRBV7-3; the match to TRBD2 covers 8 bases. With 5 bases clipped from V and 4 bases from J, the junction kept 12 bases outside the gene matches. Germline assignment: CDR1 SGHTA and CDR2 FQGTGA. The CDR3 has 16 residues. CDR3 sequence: CASSPYGGALRETQYF. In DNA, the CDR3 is TGTGCCAGCAGCCCATACGGGGGGGCTCTACGAGAGACCCAGTACTTC.

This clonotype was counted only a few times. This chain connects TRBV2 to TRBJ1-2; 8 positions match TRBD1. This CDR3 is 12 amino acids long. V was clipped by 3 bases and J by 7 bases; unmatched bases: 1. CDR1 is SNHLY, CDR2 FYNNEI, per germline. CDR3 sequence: CASSEDRAGYTF. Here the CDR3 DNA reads TGTGCCAGCAGTGAGGACAGGGCTGGCTACACCTTC.

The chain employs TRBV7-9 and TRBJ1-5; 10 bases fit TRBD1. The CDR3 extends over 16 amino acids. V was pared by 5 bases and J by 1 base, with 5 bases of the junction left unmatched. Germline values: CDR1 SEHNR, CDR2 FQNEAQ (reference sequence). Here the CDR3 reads CASSVSGQGSNQPQHF. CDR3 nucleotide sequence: TGTGCCAGCAGCGTCTCGGGACAGGGGAGCAATCAGCCCCAGCATTTT.

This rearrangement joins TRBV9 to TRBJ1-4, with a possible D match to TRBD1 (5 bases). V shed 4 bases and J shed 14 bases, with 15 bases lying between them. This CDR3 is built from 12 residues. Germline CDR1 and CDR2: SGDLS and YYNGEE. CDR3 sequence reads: CASSLVGGDLFF. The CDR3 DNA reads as TGTGCCAGCAGCCTCGTCGGGGGAGACCTGTTTTTT.

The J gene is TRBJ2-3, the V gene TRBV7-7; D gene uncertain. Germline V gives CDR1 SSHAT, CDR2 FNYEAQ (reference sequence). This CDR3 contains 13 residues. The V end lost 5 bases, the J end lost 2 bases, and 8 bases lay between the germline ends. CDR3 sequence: CASSQWTTDTQYF. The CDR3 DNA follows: TGTGCCAGCAGCCAATGGACCACAGATACGCAGTATTTT.

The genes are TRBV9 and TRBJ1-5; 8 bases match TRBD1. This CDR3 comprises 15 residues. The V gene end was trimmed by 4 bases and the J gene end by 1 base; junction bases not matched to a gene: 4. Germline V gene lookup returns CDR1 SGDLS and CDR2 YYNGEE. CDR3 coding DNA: TGTGCCAGCAGCAATGGACAGGGAAGCAATCAGCCCCAGCATTTT. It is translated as CASSNGQGSNQPQHF.

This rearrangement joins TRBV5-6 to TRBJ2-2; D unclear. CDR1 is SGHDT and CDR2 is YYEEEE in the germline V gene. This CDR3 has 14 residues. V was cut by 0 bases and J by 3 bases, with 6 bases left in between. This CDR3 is CASSLGIYTGELFF. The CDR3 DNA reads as TGTGCCAGCAGCTTGGGAATCTACACCGGGGAGCTGTTTTTT.

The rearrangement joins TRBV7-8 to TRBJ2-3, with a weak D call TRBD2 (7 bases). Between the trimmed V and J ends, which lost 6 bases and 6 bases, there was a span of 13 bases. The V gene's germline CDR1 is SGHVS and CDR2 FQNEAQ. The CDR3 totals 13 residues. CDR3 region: CASRNPGGDTQYF. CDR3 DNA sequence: TGTGCCAGCAGAAATCCGGGGGGCGATACGCAGTATTTT. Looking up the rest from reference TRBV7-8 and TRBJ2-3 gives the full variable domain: GAGVSQSPRYKVAKRGQDVALRCDPISGHVSLFWYQQALGQGPEFLTYFQNEAQLDKSGLPSDRFFAERPEGSVSTLKIQRTQQEDSAVYLCASRNPGGDTQYFGPGTRLTVL.

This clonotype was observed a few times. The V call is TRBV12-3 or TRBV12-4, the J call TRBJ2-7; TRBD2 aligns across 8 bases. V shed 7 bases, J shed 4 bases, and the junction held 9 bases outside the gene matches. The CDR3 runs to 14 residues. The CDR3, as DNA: TGTGCCAGCACCTCGCCGGGACTAGAATACGAGCAGTACTTC. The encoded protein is CASTSPGLEYEQYF.

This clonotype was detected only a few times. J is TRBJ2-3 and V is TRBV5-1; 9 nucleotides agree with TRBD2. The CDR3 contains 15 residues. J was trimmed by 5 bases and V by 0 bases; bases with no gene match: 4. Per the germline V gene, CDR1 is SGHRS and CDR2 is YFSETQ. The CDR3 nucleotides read TGCGCCAGCAGCTTGGTGCCAGCGGGAGGAGATACGCAGTATTTT. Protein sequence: CASSLVPAGGDTQYF.

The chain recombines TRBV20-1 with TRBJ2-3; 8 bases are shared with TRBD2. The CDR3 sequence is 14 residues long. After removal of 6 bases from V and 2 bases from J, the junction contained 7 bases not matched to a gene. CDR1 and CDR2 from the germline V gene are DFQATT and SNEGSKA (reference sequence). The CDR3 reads CSAERRGDTDTQYF. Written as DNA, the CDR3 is TGCAGTGCCGAGAGGCGGGGGGACACAGATACGCAGTATTTT.

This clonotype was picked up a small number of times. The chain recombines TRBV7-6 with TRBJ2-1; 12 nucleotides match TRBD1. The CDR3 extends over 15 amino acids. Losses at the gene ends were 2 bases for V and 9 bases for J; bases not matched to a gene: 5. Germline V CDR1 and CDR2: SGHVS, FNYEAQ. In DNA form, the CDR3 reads TGTGCCAGCAGCTTACCGGGACAGGGGGCTTTTGAGCAGTTCTTC. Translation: CASSLPGQGAFEQFF.